This T cell receptor beta chain was sequenced in a study of blood T cell repertoires in COVID-19. Turning to the study itself: Sources were T cells, B-cell-depleted T cells, or PBMCs; the material itself was cDNA or gDNA.

Only in-frame clones appear in the TCRdb table, and some are missing; sequencing was by immunoSEQ multiplex PCR. The table lists some 270,000 clones, over 75% of them singletons. Germline V gives CDR1 LNHDA, CDR2 SQIVND (reference sequence). CDR3 length equals 15 residues. Trimming cost V 5 bases and J 4 bases, with 17 bases left between them. Sequenced material: PBMCs or T cells enriched from blood (not recorded which). The rearrangement joins TRBV19 to TRBJ1-2, with a tentative D call TRBD1 (5 bases). This clonotype was obtained from a woman in her fifties or sixties with acute COVID-19. The CDR3 sequence: CASSSLLQVSYGYTF. The DNA of the CDR3 is TGTGCCAGTAGTTCCCTCTTACAGGTCTCCTATGGCTACACCTTC.